One TCR beta chain is described in this entry. The sample originates from a study of blood T cell repertoires in COVID-19. Turning to the study itself: Italy, Spain and the United States were the sources of the convalescent and acute COVID-19 samples.

Profiling relied on immunoSEQ multiplex PCR, and the TCRdb table lists in-frame clones only, not all of them. The sample comprises about 140,000 clones, 87% of which are singletons, and about 2.5% rests with the top ten. The sample taken for sequencing was peripheral blood. The receptor was derived from a man aged 45-60 years with active COVID-19.

In nucleotides, the CDR3 is TGTGCCAGCAGCTTAGGTGGCCAGTACGAGCAGTACTTC. Protein product: CASSLGGQYEQYF. The chain carries TRBV7-8 and TRBJ2-7; D unclear. CDR3 length: 13 amino acids. Trimming removed 1 base at V and 4 bases at J, with 8 bases between. Germline loops: CDR1 SGHVS, CDR2 FQNEAQ.